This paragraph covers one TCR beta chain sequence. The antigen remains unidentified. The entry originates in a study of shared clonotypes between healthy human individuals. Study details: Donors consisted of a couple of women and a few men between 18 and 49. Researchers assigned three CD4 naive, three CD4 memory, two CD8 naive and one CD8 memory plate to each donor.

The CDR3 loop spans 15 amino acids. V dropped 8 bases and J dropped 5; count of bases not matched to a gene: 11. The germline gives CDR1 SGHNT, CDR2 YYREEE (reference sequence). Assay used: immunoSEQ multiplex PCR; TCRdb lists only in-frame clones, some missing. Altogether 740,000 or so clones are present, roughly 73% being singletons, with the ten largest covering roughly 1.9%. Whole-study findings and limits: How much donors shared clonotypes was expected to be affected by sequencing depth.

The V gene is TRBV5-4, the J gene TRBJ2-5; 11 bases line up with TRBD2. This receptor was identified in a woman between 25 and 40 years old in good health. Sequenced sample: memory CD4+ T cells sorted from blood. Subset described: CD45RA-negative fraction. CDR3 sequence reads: CASAVAGGPGETQYF. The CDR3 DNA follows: TGTGCCAGTGCCGTAGCGGGAGGGCCGGGTGAGACCCAGTACTTC. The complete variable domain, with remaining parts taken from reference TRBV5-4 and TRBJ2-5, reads ETGVTQSPTHLIKTRGQQVTLRCSSQSGHNTVSWYQQALGQGPQFIFQYYREEENGRGNFPPRFSGLQFPNYSSELNVNALELDDSALYLCASAVAGGPGETQYFGPGTRLLVL.